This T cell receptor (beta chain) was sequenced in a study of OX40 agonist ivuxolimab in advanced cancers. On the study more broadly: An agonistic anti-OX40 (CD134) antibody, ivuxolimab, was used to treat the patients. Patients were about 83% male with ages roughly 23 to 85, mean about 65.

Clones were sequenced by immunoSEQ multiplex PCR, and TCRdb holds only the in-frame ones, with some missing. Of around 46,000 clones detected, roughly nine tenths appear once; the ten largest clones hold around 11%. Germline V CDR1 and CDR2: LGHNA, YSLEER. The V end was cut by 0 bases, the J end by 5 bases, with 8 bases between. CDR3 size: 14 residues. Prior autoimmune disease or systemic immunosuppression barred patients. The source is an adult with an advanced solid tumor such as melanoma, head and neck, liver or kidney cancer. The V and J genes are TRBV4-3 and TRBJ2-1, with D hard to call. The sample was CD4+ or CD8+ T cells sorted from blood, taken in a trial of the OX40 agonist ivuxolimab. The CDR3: CASSQDAFNNEQFF. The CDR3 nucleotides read TGCGCCAGCAGCCAAGATGCCTTCAACAATGAGCAGTTCTTC.